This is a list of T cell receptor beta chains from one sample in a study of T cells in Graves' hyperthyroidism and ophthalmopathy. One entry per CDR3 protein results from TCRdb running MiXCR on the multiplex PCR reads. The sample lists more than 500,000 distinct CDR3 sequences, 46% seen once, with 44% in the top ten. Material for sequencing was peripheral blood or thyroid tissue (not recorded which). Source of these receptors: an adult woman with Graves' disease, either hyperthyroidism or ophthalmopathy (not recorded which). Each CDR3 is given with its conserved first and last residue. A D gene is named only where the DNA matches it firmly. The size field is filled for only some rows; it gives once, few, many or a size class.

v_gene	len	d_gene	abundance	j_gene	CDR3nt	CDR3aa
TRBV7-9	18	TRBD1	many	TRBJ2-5	TGTGCCAGCAGCTTAGAAACCGGGACAGGGGTTTTGCGGGAGACCCAGTACTTC	CASSLETGTGVLRETQYF
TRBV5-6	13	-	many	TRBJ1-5	TGTGCCAGCAGCTGGGGCACACATCAGCCCCAGCATTTT	CASSWGTHQPQHF
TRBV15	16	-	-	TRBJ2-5	TGTGCCACCAGCAGAATCAGACAGGTTGGGAAAGAGACCCAGTACTTC	CATSRIRQVGKETQYF
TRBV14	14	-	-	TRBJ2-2	TGTGCCAGCAGCCCCCCCGGGACTACCGGGGAGCTGTTTTTT	CASSPPGTTGELFF
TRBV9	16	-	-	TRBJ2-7	TGTGCCAGCAGCGCGAAACCGGGCCACAGCTTCTACGAGCAGTACTTC	CASSAKPGHSFYEQYF
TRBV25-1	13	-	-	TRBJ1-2	TGTGCCAGCAGTTATACAGGGTCGGACGGCTACACCTTC	CASSYTGSDGYTF
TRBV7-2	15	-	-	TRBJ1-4	TGCGCCAGCAGCCAAGATGTCGGGTTCTTTGAAAAACTGTTTTTT	CASSQDVGFFEKLFF
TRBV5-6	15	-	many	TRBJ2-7	TGTGCCAGCAGCTTAGGACCTCAGGGCTCCTACGAGCAGTACTTC	CASSLGPQGSYEQYF
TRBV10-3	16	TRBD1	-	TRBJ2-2	TGTGCCATCAGTGAGACAGGGACAGCCAACACCGGGGAGCTGTTTTTT	CAISETGTANTGELFF
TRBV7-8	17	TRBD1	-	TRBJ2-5	TGTGCCAGCAGCTTAGGTCCATTGGGACAGGGTAGGGAGACCCAGTACTTC	CASSLGPLGQGRETQYF
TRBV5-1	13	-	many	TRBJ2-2	TGCGCCAGCAGCTTGGATCAACCCGGGGAGCTGTTTTTT	CASSLDQPGELFF
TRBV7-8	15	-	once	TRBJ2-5	TGTGCCAGCAGCCCCGATCGGGTTGCGGGAGAGACCCAGTACTTC	CASSPDRVAGETQYF
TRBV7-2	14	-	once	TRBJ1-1	TGTGCCAGCGCTCGGACGGGCCGGAACACTGAAGCTTTCTTT	CASARTGRNTEAFF
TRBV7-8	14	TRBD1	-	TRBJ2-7	TGTGCCAGCAGCTTATCGGGACAGAGTATAGGGCAGTACTTC	CASSLSGQSIGQYF
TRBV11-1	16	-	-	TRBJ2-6	TGTGCCAGCAGCCCGCGCCTAGTATCTGGGGCCAACGTCCTGACTTTC	CASSPRLVSGANVLTF
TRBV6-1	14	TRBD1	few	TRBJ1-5	TGTGCCAGCAGTGCGACAGGGTATAATCAGCCCCAGCATTTT	CASSATGYNQPQHF
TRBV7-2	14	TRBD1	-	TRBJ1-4	TGTGCCAGCAGCTCGGGACAGCGGACCGAAAAACTGTTTTTT	CASSSGQRTEKLFF
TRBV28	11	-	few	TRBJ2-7	TGTGCCAGCAGTTCTCCGGGGGAGCAGTACTTC	CASSSPGEQYF